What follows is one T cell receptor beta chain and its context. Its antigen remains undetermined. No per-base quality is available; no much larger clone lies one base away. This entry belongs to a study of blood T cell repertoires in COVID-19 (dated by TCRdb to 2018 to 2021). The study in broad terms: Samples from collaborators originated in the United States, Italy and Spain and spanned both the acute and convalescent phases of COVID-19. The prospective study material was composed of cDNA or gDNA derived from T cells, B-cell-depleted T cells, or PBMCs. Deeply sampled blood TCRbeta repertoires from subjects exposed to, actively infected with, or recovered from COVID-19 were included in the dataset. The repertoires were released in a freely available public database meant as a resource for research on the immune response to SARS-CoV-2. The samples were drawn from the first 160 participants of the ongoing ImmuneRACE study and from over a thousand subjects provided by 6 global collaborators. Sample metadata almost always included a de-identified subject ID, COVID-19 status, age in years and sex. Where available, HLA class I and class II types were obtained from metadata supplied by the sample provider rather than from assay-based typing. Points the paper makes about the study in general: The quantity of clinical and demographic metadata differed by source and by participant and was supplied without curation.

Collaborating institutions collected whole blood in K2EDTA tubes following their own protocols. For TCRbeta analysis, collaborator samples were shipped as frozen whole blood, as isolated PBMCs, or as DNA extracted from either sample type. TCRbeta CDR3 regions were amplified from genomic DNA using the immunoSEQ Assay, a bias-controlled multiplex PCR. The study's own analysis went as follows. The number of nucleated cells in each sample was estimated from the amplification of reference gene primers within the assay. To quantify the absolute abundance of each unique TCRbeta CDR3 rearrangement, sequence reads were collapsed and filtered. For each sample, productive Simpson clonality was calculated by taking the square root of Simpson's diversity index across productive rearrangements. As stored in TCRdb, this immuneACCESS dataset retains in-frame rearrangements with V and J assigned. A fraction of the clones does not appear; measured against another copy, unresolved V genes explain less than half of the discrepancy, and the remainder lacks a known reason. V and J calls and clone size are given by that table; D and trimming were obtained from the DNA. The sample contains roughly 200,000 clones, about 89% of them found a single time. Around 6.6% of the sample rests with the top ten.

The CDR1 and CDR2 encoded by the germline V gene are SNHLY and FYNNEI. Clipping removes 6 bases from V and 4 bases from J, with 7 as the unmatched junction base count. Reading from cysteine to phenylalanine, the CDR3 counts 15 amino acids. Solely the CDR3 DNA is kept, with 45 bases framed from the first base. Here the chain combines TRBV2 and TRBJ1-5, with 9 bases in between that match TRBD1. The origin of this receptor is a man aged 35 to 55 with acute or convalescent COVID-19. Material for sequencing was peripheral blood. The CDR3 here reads CASRLTGGGNQPQHF. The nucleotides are TGTGCCAGCAGGCTGACAGGGGGTGGAAATCAGCCCCAGCATTTT.